The 24 T cell receptor beta chains in this list originate from one sample, sequenced in a study of Ad26.COV2.S vaccination and SARS-CoV-2 variants. This table comes from immunoSEQ multiplex PCR, and its TCRdb copy is limited to in-frame clones, with some not included. The profile shows approximately 300,000 clones, about 86% of them singletons. Sample treatment: roughly 19 received Ad26.COV2.S at low or high dose, single or two shots; about 5 received placebo; per-sample allocation not given. Collection of the samples took place on day 63 after the first injection of vaccine or placebo. The source was peripheral blood, collected in a trial of Ad26.COV2.S vaccine versus placebo. The receptors were sampled from a person aged 18-60 years who received the Ad26.COV2.S COVID-19 vaccine or a placebo.

The sample holds one count of this clone. The CDR3 here is CASRAISPLHF. CDR3 DNA sequence: TGTGCCAGCAGGGCCATTTCACCCCTCCACTTT. The V gene is TRBV9, the J gene TRBJ1-6; D is unclear. CDR1 SGDLS and CDR2 YYNGEE come from the germline V gene. This CDR3 is built from 11 residues. V was shortened by 5 bases and J by 9 bases, with 6 bases between the two germline ends. Combining the CDR3 with reference TRBV9 and TRBJ1-6 gives the whole variable domain DSGVTQTPKHLITATGQRVTLRCSPRSGDLSVYWYQQSLDQGLQFLIQYYNGEERAKGNILERFSAQQFPDLHSELNLSSLELGDSALYFCASRAISPLHFGNGTRLTVT.

V gene TRBV12-3 or TRBV12-4 combines with J gene TRBJ1-2; TRBD1 might be the D (6 bases). The V gene lost 3 bases and the J gene lost 10 bases, with 9 bases spanning the gap. CDR3 length: 11 residues. The chain's CDR3 is CASSFDRSYTF. In DNA, the CDR3 is TGTGCCAGCAGTTTCGACAGGTCCTACACCTTC.

CDR3 loop: CAWSYTSSGNTIYF. Here the CDR3 DNA reads TGTGCCTGGAGTTACACCAGCTCTGGAAACACCATATATTTT. V usage is TRBV30 and J usage is TRBJ1-3; D remains unclear. With 2 bases removed from V and 0 bases from J, the gap between germline ends came to 8 bases. The CDR3 is 14 amino acids. Germline values: CDR1 GTSNPN, CDR2 SVGIG (reference sequence).

With regard to this clone: The identical CDR3 is also encoded by other nucleotide sequences in the sample. J is TRBJ2-7 and V is TRBV18; 7 bases agree with TRBD2. CDR1 is KGHSH and CDR2 is LQKENI in the germline V gene. The V and J ends lost 3 bases and 0 bases, in that order; junction bases with no gene match: 2. The CDR3 is 14 amino acids. The CDR3 DNA is TGTGCCAGCTCACCGGGGGGGAGCTCCTACGAGCAGTACTTC. Encoded protein: CASSPGGSSYEQYF.

The CDR3, as DNA: TGTGCCAGTAGTAGGACAGGTTATGGCTACACCTTC. Protein sequence: CASSRTGYGYTF. The rearrangement links TRBV19 to TRBJ1-2; the match to TRBD1 covers 7 bases. J lost 5 bases, V lost 4 bases, and 1 base had no gene match. The CDR3 spans 12 residues. CDR1 and CDR2 from the germline V gene are LNHDA and SQIVND (reference sequence).

This chain joins TRBV11-2 and TRBJ1-1; 9 bases fit TRBD1. The CDR3 sequence is 16 residues long. Germline assignment: CDR1 SGHAT and CDR2 FQNNGV. Trimming cost V 4 bases and J 4 bases; bases outside gene matches: 10. CDR3 amino acids: CASSSPNRDRVTEAFF. The DNA of the CDR3 is TGTGCCAGCAGCTCCCCCAACCGGGACAGGGTCACTGAAGCTTTCTTT.

The chain is built from TRBV14 and TRBJ2-1; D gene ambiguous. With 4 bases removed from V and 0 bases from J, the gap between germline ends came to 10 bases. The germline V gene encodes CDR1 SGHDN and CDR2 FVKESK. The CDR3 is 15 residues long. CDR3 amino acids: CASSLKNYSYNEQFF. In DNA form, the CDR3 reads TGTGCCAGCAGCCTGAAGAACTACTCCTACAATGAGCAGTTCTTC.

A few counts support this clone. This sequence joins TRBV6-6 and TRBJ2-1; TRBD2 agrees at 13 bases. Germline assignment: CDR1 MNHNY and CDR2 SVGAGI (reference sequence). V was clipped by 5 bases and J by 9 bases; unmatched bases: 10. This CDR3 is built from 16 residues. This chain's CDR3 is CASSPATSGGAAEQFF. The CDR3 coding sequence is TGTGCCAGCAGTCCCGCTACTAGCGGGGGGGCCGCTGAGCAGTTCTTC.

The chain combines TRBV6-1 with TRBJ1-2, with D tentatively TRBD1 (5 bases). V was cut by 2 bases and J by 0 bases, with 10 bases left in between. This CDR3 has 15 amino acids. Germline values: CDR1 MNHNS, CDR2 SASEGT. The CDR3 DNA reads as TGTGCCAGCAGTGAACGACAGAAAACTAACTATGGCTACACCTTC. Translation: CASSERQKTNYGYTF.

V gene TRBV11-2 combines with J gene TRBJ1-3, with D possibly matching TRBD1 (5 bases). Trimming pared 6 bases from V and 0 bases from J, leaving 15 bases between. The CDR3 is made up of 16 amino acids. The germline V gene has CDR1 SGHAT and CDR2 FQNNGV. The CDR3 DNA reads as TGTGCCAGCAGTTACGCGGGGCCGCGCTCTGGAAACACCATATATTTT. It translates to CASSYAGPRSGNTIYF. The variable domain in full, completed from reference TRBV11-2 and TRBJ1-3, reads EAGVAQSPRYKIIEKRQSVAFWCNPISGHATLYWYQQILGQGPKLLIQFQNNGVVDDSQLPKDRFSAERLKGVDSTLKIQPAKLEDSAVYLCASSYAGPRSGNTIYFGEGSWLTVV.

This rearrangement joins TRBV6-6 to TRBJ1-1; D call uncertain. Trimming pared 4 bases from V and 7 bases from J, leaving 13 bases between. Germline V gene lookup returns CDR1 MNHNY and CDR2 SVGAGI (reference sequence). The CDR3 covers 13 residues. The CDR3 DNA reads TGTGCCAGCAGTTCCCCGGGAGGGTTTGAAGCTTTCTTT. Its translation is CASSSPGGFEAFF.

This clone was detected only a few times. The chain links TRBV12-3 or TRBV12-4 to TRBJ1-2, with D hard to call. The CDR3 consists of 12 residues. Trimming removed 3 bases at V and 8 bases at J, with 10 bases between. CDR3 amino acids: CASSFVPRGYTF. The CDR3 coding sequence is TGTGCCAGCAGTTTCGTGCCGCGGGGCTACACCTTC.

The CDR3, as DNA: TGTGCCAGTAGACAGCAGATGAACACTGAAGCTTTCTTT. Translating it yields CASRQQMNTEAFF. This rearrangement joins TRBV6-5 to TRBJ1-1; perhaps TRBD1 as D (5 bases). With 9 bases removed from V and 0 bases from J, the gap between germline ends came to 11 bases. The CDR3 contains 13 residues. Germline CDR1 is MNHEY and CDR2 is SVGAGI.

V gene TRBV30 combines with J gene TRBJ2-7; D ambiguous. CDR3 length: 12 amino acids. Germline CDR1 and CDR2: GTSNPN and SVGIG (reference sequence). V was trimmed by 4 bases and J by 2 bases, leaving 9 bases between them. The CDR3 nucleotides are TGTGCCTGGACAGATACACCCTACGAGCAGTACTTC. Translation gives CAWTDTPYEQYF.

V and J are TRBV5-4 and TRBJ1-2, with D possibly matching TRBD1 (6 bases). V lost 0 bases and J 4 bases, leaving 7 bases between the germline ends. Per the germline V gene, CDR1 is SGHNT and CDR2 is YYREEE (reference sequence). CDR3 length: 13 amino acids. The CDR3 nucleotides are TGTGCCAGCAGCTTGGAACAGGGCTATGGCTACACCTTC. Translation gives CASSLEQGYGYTF.

The chain carries TRBV2 and TRBJ1-2; possible D gene TRBD1, 6 bases. Germline V lookup: CDR1 SNHLY, CDR2 FYNNEI. The V gene lost 7 bases and the J gene lost 8 bases, with 17 bases spanning the gap. This CDR3 has 13 amino acids. DNA of the CDR3: TGTGCCAGCAACCTGGGGGGTGGGGGCGGCTACACCTTC. Its translation is CASNLGGGGGYTF.

The gene calls are TRBV7-2 and TRBJ2-5, with D perhaps matching TRBD1 or TRBD2 (5 bases each). Between the trimmed V and J ends, which lost 2 bases and 3 bases, there was a span of 10 bases. Germline V CDR1 and CDR2: SGHTA, FQGNSA. This CDR3 contains 14 residues. The CDR3 sequence: CASSLFRGEETQYF. The CDR3 bases are TGTGCCAGCAGCTTATTTAGGGGAGAAGAGACCCAGTACTTC.

About this clone itself: The same CDR3 is also encoded by other DNA sequences in this sample. The J gene is TRBJ2-1, the V gene TRBV11-3; D might be TRBD1 or TRBD2, each matching 5 bases. The CDR3 consists of 13 residues. Germline V lookup: CDR1 SGHNT, CDR2 YENEEA. V was cut by 3 bases and J by 4 bases, with 7 bases left in between. CDR3 amino acids: CASSLGEYNEQFF. CDR3 nucleotide sequence: TGTGCCAGCAGCTTGGGGGAATACAATGAGCAGTTCTTC.

The genes are TRBV5-1 and TRBJ1-1, with TRBD1 matching 7 bases. CDR1 is SGHRS, CDR2 YFSETQ, per germline. The V gene end was trimmed by 2 bases and the J gene end by 4 bases; junction bases not matched to a gene: 5. The CDR3 consists of 14 residues. CDR3 DNA: TGCGCCAGCAGCTTCATACAGGGGAGCACTGAAGCTTTCTTT. Residues: CASSFIQGSTEAFF.

The chain couples TRBV30 to TRBJ2-2; the D gene is possibly TRBD1 (5 bases). The CDR3 length is 14 residues. Per the germline V gene, CDR1 is GTSNPN and CDR2 is SVGIG (reference sequence). V dropped 8 bases and J dropped 4 bases, with 17 bases sitting between them. CDR3 in amino acids: CAMNAQAFTGELFF. The CDR3 DNA sequence: TGTGCCATGAACGCACAGGCCTTCACCGGGGAGCTGTTTTTT.

The chain couples TRBV7-3 to TRBJ1-6; 10 bases line up with TRBD1. The CDR3 extends over 15 amino acids. From germline, CDR1 is SGHTA and CDR2 FQGTGA. J gave up 6 bases and V 3 bases, and 2 bases lay outside the gene matches. DNA of the CDR3: TGTGCCAGCAGCTTTGGGGACAGGGGTAATTCACCCCTCCACTTT. The encoded protein is CASSFGDRGNSPLHF.

The chain has TRBV2 and TRBJ2-1; possibly TRBD1 or TRBD2 for D (6 bases each). V was clipped by 6 bases and J by 3 bases, with 15 bases between them. Germline V gene data show CDR1 as SNHLY and CDR2 as FYNNEI. This CDR3 comprises 15 residues. DNA for the CDR3: TGTGCCAGCAGGGGGGGCCAGGGGCACTACAATGAGCAGTTCTTC. Amino acid sequence: CASRGGQGHYNEQFF. Looking up the rest from reference TRBV2 and TRBJ2-1 gives the full variable domain: EPEVTQTPSHQVTQMGQEVILRCVPISNHLYFYWYRQILGQKVEFLVSFYNNEISEKSEIFDDQFSVERPDGSNFTLKIRSTKLEDSAMYFCASRGGQGHYNEQFFGPGTRLTVL.

The count of this clone is one. The chain couples TRBV7-9 to TRBJ2-3; 8 bases are a match to TRBD1. The CDR3 is 19 residues long. V shed 3 bases and J 0 bases; nucleotides not matched to a gene: 14. From germline, CDR1 is SEHNR and CDR2 FQNEAQ (reference sequence). The CDR3 region has the DNA TGTGCCAGCAGCTTCAACAGGGGGTCTCTTATTGGGAGCACAGATACGCAGTATTTT. It specifies CASSFNRGSLIGSTDTQYF.

This chain links TRBV5-4 with TRBJ2-3, with 7 positions matching TRBD1. The CDR3 consists of 14 residues. V lost 7 bases and J lost 2; bases outside the gene matches: 7. Germline V gene sequence: CDR1 SGHNT, CDR2 YYREEE (reference sequence). The CDR3 DNA is TGTGCCAGCCCCAGGGGACAGCCCACAGATACGCAGTATTTT. It encodes CASPRGQPTDTQYF.